These 19 T cell receptor beta chains came from one sample sequenced in a study of T cell changes during pregnancy in multiple sclerosis. Measured with immunoSEQ multiplex PCR; TCRdb has only the in-frame clones, and not every one. The data show about 100,000 clones, around nine tenths seen once. This sample comprised peripheral blood, obtained in the second trimester of pregnancy. The origin of the receptors is a female donor with multiple sclerosis, enrolled in a pregnancy study.

In this sample, this clone turned up once. The CDR3 bases are TGCGCCAGCAGCTCCTCCCTCTACGAGCAGTACTTC. This sequence encodes CASSSSLYEQYF. The J gene is TRBJ2-7, the V gene TRBV5-1; the D is unclear. CDR3 size: 12 residues. The germline V and J ends were trimmed by 3 bases and 3 bases, with 7 bases remaining between them. The germline V gene has CDR1 SGHRS and CDR2 YFSETQ.

This chain connects TRBV14 to TRBJ1-6; TRBD1 matches 10 bases. Trimming took 6 bases from V and 10 from J; bases not matched to a gene: 6. CDR1 and CDR2 from the germline V gene are SGHDN and FVKESK. This CDR3 region has 14 residues. The CDR3 is CASSPGQGRSPLHF. CDR3 coding DNA: TGTGCCAGCAGTCCGGGACAGGGGAGGTCACCCCTCCACTTT.

The gene calls are TRBV5-4 and TRBJ2-5; the match to TRBD1 covers 7 bases. Germline values: CDR1 SGHNT, CDR2 YYREEE (reference sequence). The CDR3 covers 14 residues. The ends lost 2 bases at V and 6 bases at J; junction bases unmatched: 7. DNA for the CDR3: TGTGCCAGCAGCTTACAGACAGGGTTGAAGACCCAGTACTTC. Protein product: CASSLQTGLKTQYF.

This sequence joins TRBV19 and TRBJ2-3; tentative D call: TRBD2 (5 bases). This CDR3 comprises 16 residues. Trimming shortened V by 3 bases and J by 0 bases, and 13 bases separated the two germline ends. Germline-derived CDR1 and CDR2 are LNHDA and SQIVND (reference sequence). CDR3 residues: CASSMVASLSTDTQYF. CDR3 DNA sequence: TGTGCCAGTAGTATGGTGGCTAGCCTAAGCACAGATACGCAGTATTTT.

The rearrangement uses TRBV6-5 and TRBJ1-5; tentatively, D is TRBD1 (5 bases). The CDR3 runs 16 residues. Trimming removed 0 bases from V and 6 bases from J, with 15 bases in between. CDR1 MNHEY and CDR2 SVGAGI come from the germline V gene. CDR3 DNA: TGTGCCAGCAGTTACTCGAGTCGGGGGGTGGGTCAGCCCCAGCATTTT. Its translation: CASSYSSRGVGQPQHF.

Only one count was recorded for this clone. This chain links TRBV2 with TRBJ1-5, with D unresolved. The CDR3 covers 14 residues. V shed 4 bases and J shed 0 bases, with 7 bases lying between them. CDR1 SNHLY and CDR2 FYNNEI come from the germline V gene. CDR3 region: CASSGGSSNQPQHF. CDR3 DNA: TGTGCCAGCAGTGGTGGCAGTAGCAATCAGCCCCAGCATTTT.

This clone was counted between two and nine times. The V gene is TRBV6-1, the J gene TRBJ1-1, with D unresolved. CDR1 is MNHNS, CDR2 SASEGT, per germline. The CDR3 spans 13 residues. Trimming took 2 bases from V and 11 from J, leaving 15 bases between them. In DNA form, the CDR3 reads TGTGCCAGCAGTGAAAGCGGGATCCCGGGGGCTTTCTTT. It encodes CASSESGIPGAFF.

V is TRBV5-1 and J is TRBJ1-3, with D perhaps matching TRBD1 (5 bases). V was shortened by 0 bases and J by 1 base, with 17 bases between the two germline ends. CDR1 SGHRS and CDR2 YFSETQ come from the germline V gene. This CDR3 region has 18 residues. The CDR3 DNA reads as TGCGCCAGCAGCTTGGATGGAATCGGGGGTGCATCTGGAAACACCATATATTTT. Protein product: CASSLDGIGGASGNTIYF.

The chain is built from TRBV27 and TRBJ1-1; D is perhaps TRBD1 (6 bases). The CDR3 extends over 15 amino acids. Germline V lookup: CDR1 MNHEY, CDR2 SMNVEV (reference sequence). V was clipped by 0 bases and J by 4 bases, with 12 bases between them. In nucleotides, the CDR3 is TGTGCCAGCAGTTTATCCACAGGGTACAGCACTGAAGCTTTCTTT. It encodes CASSLSTGYSTEAFF.

This clone has a single count. CDR3 bases: TGTGCCAGCAATCAACAGGGGGCGATGAACACTGAAGCTTTCTTT. It specifies CASNQQGAMNTEAFF. The V call is TRBV6-5, the J call TRBJ1-1, with 9 bases aligning to TRBD1. The CDR3 consists of 15 residues. Germline assignment: CDR1 MNHEY and CDR2 SVGAGI. Germline trimming cut 7 bases from V and 0 bases from J; bases unmatched to any gene: 6.

V and J are TRBV5-5 and TRBJ2-5; D is uncertain. V lost 1 base to trimming and J lost 1 base, with 5 bases between them. This CDR3 comprises 13 residues. Germline assignment: CDR1 SGHKS and CDR2 YYEKEE (reference sequence). CDR3 residues: CASSLTVQETQYF. The CDR3 DNA follows: TGTGCCAGCAGCTTGACAGTCCAAGAGACCCAGTACTTC.

The chain is built from TRBV18 and TRBJ2-1, with TRBD2 matching over 11 bases. The CDR3 is 15 amino acids. The V gene's germline CDR1 is KGHSH and CDR2 LQKENI. V was pared by 4 bases and J by 5 bases, with 4 bases of the junction left unmatched. CDR3 nucleotide sequence: TGTGCCAGCTCACGACCGGGACTAGCGGACAATGAGCAGTTCTTC. Encoded protein: CASSRPGLADNEQFF.

The chain combines TRBV11-3 with TRBJ2-7; D is perhaps TRBD1 (6 bases). Germline V lookup: CDR1 SGHNT, CDR2 YENEEA. Trimming stripped 4 bases from V and 5 bases from J, with 18 bases between. CDR3 size: 15 residues. The CDR3 DNA follows: TGTGCCAGCAGCTCCGGGCCAACAGGGAACCACGAGCAGTACTTC. Translating it yields CASSSGPTGNHEQYF. Supplemented by reference TRBV11-3 and TRBJ2-7, the full variable domain reads EAGVVQSPRYKIIEKKQPVAFWCNPISGHNTLYWYLQNLGQGPELLIRYENEEAVDDSQLPKDRFSAERLKGVDSTLKIQPAELGDSAVYLCASSSGPTGNHEQYFGPGTRLTVT.

The chain combines TRBV19 with TRBJ2-7, with TRBD1 as a possible D gene (6 bases). The CDR3 is 14 amino acids. V was clipped by 5 bases and J by 6 bases, with 17 bases between them. Germline V gene lookup returns CDR1 LNHDA and CDR2 SQIVND (reference sequence). CDR3 in DNA: TGTGCCAGTAGTTACAGGGAACGGGGCGCCGAGCAGTACTTC. This encodes CASSYRERGAEQYF.

The chain recombines TRBV2 with TRBJ1-3, with D possibly TRBD1 on 6 matching bases. This CDR3 comprises 16 residues. V lost 6 bases to trimming and J lost 0 bases, with 15 bases between them. Germline V lookup: CDR1 SNHLY, CDR2 FYNNEI. CDR3 protein: CASSRTEPSSGNTIYF. CDR3 in DNA: TGTGCCAGCAGCAGGACAGAACCTTCCTCTGGAAACACCATATATTTT.

The chain is built from TRBV5-8 and TRBJ2-3; D gene unclear. CDR1 is SGHTS, CDR2 YDEGEE, per germline. The ends were cut back, 1 base at V and 4 bases at J, with 4 bases in the middle. The CDR3 spans 12 residues. As DNA, the CDR3 is TGTGCCAGCAGCTTGATCTCAGATACGCAGTATTTT. Its translation: CASSLISDTQYF.

The CDR3, as DNA: TGTGCCAGCAGCCCCAGGGAAAGCAGTGGATCACCCCTCCACTTT. Translation: CASSPRESSGSPLHF. The J gene is TRBJ1-6, the V gene TRBV7-9; D is perhaps TRBD1 (5 bases). Germline values: CDR1 SEHNR, CDR2 FQNEAQ (reference sequence). This CDR3 region has 15 residues. Trimming removed 5 bases at V and 10 bases at J, with 18 bases between.

The genes are TRBV7-9 and TRBJ2-3; D is uncertain. Trimming took 2 bases from V and 4 from J, leaving 4 bases between them. CDR1 is SEHNR, CDR2 FQNEAQ, per germline (reference sequence). The CDR3 runs 12 residues. CDR3 DNA: TGTGCCAGCAGCTTACTCCCAGATACGCAGTATTTT. It is translated as CASSLLPDTQYF. Together with reference TRBV7-9 and TRBJ2-3, the CDR3 gives the full variable domain: DTGVSQNPRHKITKRGQNVTFRCDPISEHNRLYWYRQTLGQGPEFLTYFQNEAQLEKSRLLSDRFSAERPKGSFSTLEIQRTEQGDSAMYLCASSLLPDTQYFGPGTRLTVL.

This chain uses TRBV27 with TRBJ1-5; 11 positions agree with TRBD1. Per the germline V gene, CDR1 is MNHEY and CDR2 is SMNVEV (reference sequence). The CDR3 runs 19 residues. The junction had 12 bases not matched to a gene; V was cut back by 5 bases and J by 0 bases. The CDR3 coding sequence is TGTGCCAGCAGTAGGTATCGGGACAGGGGGAGAAATAGCAATCAGCCCCAGCATTTT. It yields the protein CASSRYRDRGRNSNQPQHF.